The 16 T cell receptor beta chains below come from one sample, sequenced in a study of blood T cell repertoires in COVID-19. Assay used: immunoSEQ multiplex PCR; TCRdb lists only in-frame clones, some missing. The sample contains 100,000 to 150,000 clones, over 75% of which appear only once. The specimen was peripheral blood. The receptors here all came from a woman aged 80 or over with acute or convalescent COVID-19.

This chain links TRBV10-1 with TRBJ1-2; TRBD1 matches at 7 bases. The CDR3 has 15 residues. V lost 3 bases, J lost 4 bases, and 8 bases stayed unmatched. Germline V gene lookup returns CDR1 WNHNN and CDR2 SYGVQD (reference sequence). DNA for the CDR3: TGCGCCAGCAGTGAAAGGGGACAGAGACTCTATGGCTACACCTTC. Its protein is CASSERGQRLYGYTF.

The chain is built from TRBV6-5 and TRBJ2-2; 9 bases align to TRBD2. V lost 0 bases and J lost 4; bases outside the gene matches: 3. CDR1 and CDR2 (germline): MNHEY, SVGAGI. The CDR3 has 16 residues. DNA of the CDR3: TGTGCCAGCAGTTACTCGGGACTAGCAGGCACCGGGGAGCTGTTTTTT. It is translated as CASSYSGLAGTGELFF.

V and J are TRBV5-1 and TRBJ1-1; 7 nucleotides match TRBD1. The V gene end was trimmed by 4 bases and the J gene end by 1 base; junction bases not matched to a gene: 4. From germline, CDR1 is SGHRS and CDR2 YFSETQ. The CDR3 is made up of 14 amino acids. The chain's CDR3 is CASSPQGENTEAFF. CDR3 DNA sequence: TGCGCCAGCAGCCCCCAGGGGGAGAACACTGAAGCTTTCTTT.

The chain joins TRBV5-1 to TRBJ2-3; D unclear. V was cut by 3 bases and J by 6 bases, with 8 bases left in between. The CDR3 is made up of 12 amino acids. Germline loops: CDR1 SGHRS, CDR2 YFSETQ. The CDR3 DNA is TGCGCCAGCAGCTCGGGTCGGGATACGCAGTATTTT. Its protein is CASSSGRDTQYF.

The chain is built from TRBV11-2 and TRBJ1-1, with a tentative D call TRBD1 (6 bases). The CDR3 loop spans 15 amino acids. Trimming left V 5 bases short and J 1 base short, with 14 bases between. Germline CDR1 reads SGHAT; CDR2 reads FQNNGV. The CDR3 DNA is TGTGCCAGCAGCCCGCGTGGGGGGGCGAACACTGAAGCTTTCTTT. Translated, it gives CASSPRGGANTEAFF.

The chain combines TRBV21-1 with TRBJ1-2; TRBD1 is the table's D call and was not checked against the DNA. TRBV21-1 is termed a pseudogene. The CDR3 spans 19 residues. The CDR3, as DNA: TGTGCCAGCAGCAAAGTAGGGACAGTATCCCACTTAGCTAACTATGGCTACACCTTC. Translating it yields CASSKVGTVSHLANYGYTF.

The sample holds one count of this clone. DNA of the CDR3: TGTGCCAGCAGCCAAGACACTAACTATGGCTACACCTTC. This codes for CASSQDTNYGYTF. This chain connects TRBV14 to TRBJ1-2; D is undetermined. The CDR3 contains 13 residues. The V gene's germline CDR1 is SGHDN and CDR2 FVKESK. V was trimmed by 0 bases and J by 0 bases, leaving 2 bases between them.

This chain links TRBV11-1 with TRBJ1-2; the D is unclear. The CDR3 is 14 residues long. Germline assignment: CDR1 SGHAT and CDR2 FQDESV (reference sequence). V lost 3 bases and J lost 0, with 8 bases in between. The CDR3 here is CASSFRRANYGYTF. The CDR3 DNA follows: TGTGCCAGCAGCTTTCGCCGAGCTAACTATGGCTACACCTTC.

J is TRBJ1-2 and V is TRBV29-1, with D perhaps TRBD1 (6 bases). The ends were cut back, 6 bases at V and 5 bases at J, with 13 bases in the middle. The CDR3 spans 12 residues. Germline values: CDR1 SQVTM, CDR2 ANQGSEA. CDR3 loop: CSVDQGRYGYTF. CDR3 in DNA: TGCAGCGTGGATCAGGGGCGATATGGCTACACCTTC. The full variable domain, rest sourced from reference TRBV29-1 and TRBJ1-2, is SAVISQKPSRDICQRGTSLTIQCQVDSQVTMMFWYRQQPGQSLTLIATANQGSEATYESGFVIDKFPISRPNLTFSTLTVSNMSPEDSSIYLCSVDQGRYGYTFGSGTRLTVV.

This chain links TRBV3-1 (or the pseudogene TRBV3-2) with TRBJ1-2; D unresolved. The CDR3 spans 14 residues. The V end lost 0 bases, the J end lost 2 bases, and 7 bases lay between the germline ends. CDR1 is LGHDT and CDR2 is YNNKEL in the germline V gene (reference sequence). This CDR3 is CASSQDSKNYGYTF. In DNA form, the CDR3 reads TGTGCCAGCAGCCAAGATAGCAAAAACTATGGCTACACCTTC.

The V and J genes are TRBV4-2 and TRBJ1-4; D gene uncertain. Germline assignment: CDR1 LGHNA and CDR2 YNFKEQ. The CDR3 is 15 amino acids. The V and J ends lost 1 base and 0 bases respectively, with 6 bases between them. As DNA, the CDR3 is TGTGCCAGCAGCCAAGTATATGCAACTAATGAAAAACTGTTTTTT. The encoded protein is CASSQVYATNEKLFF.

V is TRBV28 and J is TRBJ1-3, with 11 bases fitting TRBD1. V lost 6 bases and J lost 3; bases outside the gene matches: 13. The CDR3 runs 18 residues. Germline V gene data show CDR1 as MDHEN and CDR2 as SYDVKM. CDR3 DNA: TGTGCCAGCAGGGACAGGGGGCGCTTAAAGTTCCTTGGAAACACCATATATTTT. It is translated as CASRDRGRLKFLGNTIYF. Full variable domain (remainder filled in from reference TRBV28 and TRBJ1-3): DVKVTQSSRYLVKRTGEKVFLECVQDMDHENMFWYRQDPGLGLRLIYFSYDVKMKEKGDIPEGYSVSREKKERFSLILESASTNQTSMYLCASRDRGRLKFLGNTIYFGEGSWLTVV.

The chain combines TRBV5-8 with TRBJ2-2, with 8 positions matching TRBD1. This CDR3 comprises 16 residues. Unmatched junction bases numbered 8, after V lost 4 bases and J lost 3 bases. In germline, CDR1 is SGHTS, CDR2 YDEGEE. The CDR3 sequence is CASSIGTGLDTGELFF. DNA of the CDR3: TGTGCCAGCAGCATAGGGACAGGCCTGGACACCGGGGAGCTGTTTTTT.

The V gene is TRBV7-2, the J gene TRBJ2-6, with a weak D call TRBD1 (5 bases). Trimming left V 5 bases short and J 0 bases short, with 8 bases between. Germline V gene data show CDR1 as SGHTA and CDR2 as FQGNSA. This CDR3 region has 15 residues. CDR3 in amino acids: CASSEDISGANVLTF. CDR3 sequence (DNA): TGTGCCAGCAGCGAGGACATCTCTGGGGCCAACGTCCTGACTTTC. Supplemented by reference TRBV7-2 and TRBJ2-6, the full variable domain reads GAGVSQSPSNKVTEKGKDVELRCDPISGHTALYWYRQSLGQGLEFLIYFQGNSAPDKSGLPSDRFSAERTGGSVSTLTIQRTQQEDSAVYLCASSEDISGANVLTFGAGSRLTVL.

This chain connects TRBV13 to TRBJ2-3; TRBD1 matches 10 bases. CDR1 PRHDT and CDR2 FYEKMQ come from the germline V gene (reference sequence). The CDR3 consists of 15 residues. V shed 5 bases, J shed 3 bases, and the junction held 5 bases outside the gene matches. The CDR3 sequence is CASSRGTGVTDTQYF. The CDR3 DNA reads TGTGCCAGCAGCCGAGGGACAGGGGTAACAGATACGCAGTATTTT.

The chain uses TRBV18 and TRBJ1-2; TRBD1 agrees at 7 bases. CDR3 size: 14 residues. V lost 6 bases, J lost 8 bases, and 12 bases stayed unmatched. Germline V gene lookup returns CDR1 KGHSH and CDR2 LQKENI. The CDR3 coding sequence is TGTGCCAGCTCGCACACCTCCGGGACAGCCGGCTACACCTTC. Residues: CASSHTSGTAGYTF. Full variable domain (outside the CDR3, taken from reference TRBV18 and TRBJ1-2): NAGVMQNPRHLVRRRGQEARLRCSPMKGHSHVYWYRQLPEEGLKFMVYLQKENIIDESGMPKERFSAEFPKEGPSILRIQQVVRGDSAAYFCASSHTSGTAGYTFGSGTRLTVV.